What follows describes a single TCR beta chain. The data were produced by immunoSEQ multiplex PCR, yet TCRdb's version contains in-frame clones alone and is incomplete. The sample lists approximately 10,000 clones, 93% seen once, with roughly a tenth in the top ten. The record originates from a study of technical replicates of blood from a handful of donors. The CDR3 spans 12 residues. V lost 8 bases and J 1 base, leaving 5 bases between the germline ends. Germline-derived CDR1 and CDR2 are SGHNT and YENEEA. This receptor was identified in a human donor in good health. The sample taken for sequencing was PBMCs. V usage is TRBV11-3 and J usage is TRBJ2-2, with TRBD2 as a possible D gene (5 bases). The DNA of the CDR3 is TGTGCCAGCCGGGGGAACACCGGGGAGCTGTTTTTT. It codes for CASRGNTGELFF.